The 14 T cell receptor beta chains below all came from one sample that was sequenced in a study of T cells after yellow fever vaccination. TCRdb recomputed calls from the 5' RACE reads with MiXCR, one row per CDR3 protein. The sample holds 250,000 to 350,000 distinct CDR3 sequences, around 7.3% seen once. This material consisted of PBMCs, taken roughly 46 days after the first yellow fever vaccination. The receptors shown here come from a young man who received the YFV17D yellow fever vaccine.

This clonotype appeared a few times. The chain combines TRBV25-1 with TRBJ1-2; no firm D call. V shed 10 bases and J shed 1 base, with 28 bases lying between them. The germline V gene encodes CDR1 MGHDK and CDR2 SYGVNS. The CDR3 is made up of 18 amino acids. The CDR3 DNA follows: TGTGCCACCCCATTATGCTACCCCTTCCGGACTCTTAACTATGGCTACACCTTC. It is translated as CATPLCYPFRTLNYGYTF.

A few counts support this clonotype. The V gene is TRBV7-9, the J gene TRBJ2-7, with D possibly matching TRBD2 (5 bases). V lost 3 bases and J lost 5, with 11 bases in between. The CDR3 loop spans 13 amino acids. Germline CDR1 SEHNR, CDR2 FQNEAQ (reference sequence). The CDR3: CASSFLGGDEQYV. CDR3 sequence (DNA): TGTGCCAGCAGCTTTCTTGGAGGCGACGAGCAGTACGTC.

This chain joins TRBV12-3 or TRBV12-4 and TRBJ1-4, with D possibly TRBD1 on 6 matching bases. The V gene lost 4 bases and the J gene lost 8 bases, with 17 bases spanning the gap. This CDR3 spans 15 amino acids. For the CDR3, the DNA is TGTGCCAGCAGTTCCCTGGGGGGGCACTGGGAAAAACTGTTTTTT. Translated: CASSSLGGHWEKLFF.

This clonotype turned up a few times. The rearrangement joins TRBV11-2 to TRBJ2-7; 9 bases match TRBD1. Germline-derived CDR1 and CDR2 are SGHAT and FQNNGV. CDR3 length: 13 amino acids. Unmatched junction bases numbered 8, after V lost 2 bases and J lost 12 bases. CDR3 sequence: CASSLTGGLIRYF. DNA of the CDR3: TGTGCCAGCAGCTTAACAGGGGGCTTAATTCGGTACTTC.

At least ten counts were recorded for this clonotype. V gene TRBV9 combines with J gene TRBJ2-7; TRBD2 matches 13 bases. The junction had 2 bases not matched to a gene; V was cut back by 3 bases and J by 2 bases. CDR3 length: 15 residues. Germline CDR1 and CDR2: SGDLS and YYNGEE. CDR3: CASSGGLAGPYEQYF. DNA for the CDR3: TGTGCCAGCAGCGGGGGACTAGCGGGGCCCTACGAGCAGTACTTC.

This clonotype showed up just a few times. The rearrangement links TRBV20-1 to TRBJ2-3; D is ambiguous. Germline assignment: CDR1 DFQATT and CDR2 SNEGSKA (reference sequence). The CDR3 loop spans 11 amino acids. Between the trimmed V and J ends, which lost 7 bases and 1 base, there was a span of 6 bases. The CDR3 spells CSVGRTDTQYF. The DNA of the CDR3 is TGCAGTGTCGGGCGCACAGATACGCAGTATTTT.

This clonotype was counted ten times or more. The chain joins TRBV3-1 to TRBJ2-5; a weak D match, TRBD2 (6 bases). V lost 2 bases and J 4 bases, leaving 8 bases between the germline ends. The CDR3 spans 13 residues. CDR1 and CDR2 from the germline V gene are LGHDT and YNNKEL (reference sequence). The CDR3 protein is CASSQPAGETQYF. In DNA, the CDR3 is TGTGCCAGCAGCCAACCAGCGGGAGAGACCCAGTACTTC.

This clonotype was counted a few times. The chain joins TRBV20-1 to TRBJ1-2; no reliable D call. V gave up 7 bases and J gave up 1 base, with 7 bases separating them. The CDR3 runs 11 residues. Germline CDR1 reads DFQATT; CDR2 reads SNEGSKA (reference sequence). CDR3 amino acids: CSGAVNYGYTF. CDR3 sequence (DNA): TGCAGTGGGGCAGTTAACTATGGCTACACCTTC.

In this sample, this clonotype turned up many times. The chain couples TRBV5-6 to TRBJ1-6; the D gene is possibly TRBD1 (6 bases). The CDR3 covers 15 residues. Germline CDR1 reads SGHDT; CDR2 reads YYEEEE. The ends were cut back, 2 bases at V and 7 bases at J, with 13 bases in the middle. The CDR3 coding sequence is TGTGCCAGCAGCTTTCGGGGGGCAGGAAATTCACCCCTCCACTTT. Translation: CASSFRGAGNSPLHF.

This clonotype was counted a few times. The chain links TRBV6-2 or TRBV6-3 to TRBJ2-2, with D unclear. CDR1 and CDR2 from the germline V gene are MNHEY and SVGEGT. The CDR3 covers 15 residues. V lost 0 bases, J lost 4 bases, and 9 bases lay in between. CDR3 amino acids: CASSYSRSSTGELFF. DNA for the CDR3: TGTGCCAGCAGTTACTCGAGATCAAGCACCGGGGAGCTGTTTTTT.

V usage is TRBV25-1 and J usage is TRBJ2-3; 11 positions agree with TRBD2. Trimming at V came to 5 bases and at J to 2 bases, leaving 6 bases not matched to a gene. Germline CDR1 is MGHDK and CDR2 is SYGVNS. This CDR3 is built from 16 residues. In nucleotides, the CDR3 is TGTGCCAGCAGTCCGCGACTAGCGGGGTTCACAGATACGCAGTATTTT. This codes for CASSPRLAGFTDTQYF.

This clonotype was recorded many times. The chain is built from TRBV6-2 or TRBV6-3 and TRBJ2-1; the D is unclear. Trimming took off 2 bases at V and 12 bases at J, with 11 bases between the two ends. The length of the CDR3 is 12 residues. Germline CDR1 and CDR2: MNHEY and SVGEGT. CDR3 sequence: CASSYVQSRQFF. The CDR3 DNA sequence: TGTGCCAGCAGTTACGTCCAATCCCGGCAGTTCTTC.

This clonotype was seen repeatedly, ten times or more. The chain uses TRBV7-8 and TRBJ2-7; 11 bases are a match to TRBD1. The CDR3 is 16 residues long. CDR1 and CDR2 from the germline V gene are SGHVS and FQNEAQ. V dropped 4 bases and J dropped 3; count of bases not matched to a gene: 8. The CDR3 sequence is CASSSGQGASLYEQYF. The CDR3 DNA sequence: TGTGCCAGCAGCTCCGGACAGGGGGCTTCCCTCTACGAGCAGTACTTC.

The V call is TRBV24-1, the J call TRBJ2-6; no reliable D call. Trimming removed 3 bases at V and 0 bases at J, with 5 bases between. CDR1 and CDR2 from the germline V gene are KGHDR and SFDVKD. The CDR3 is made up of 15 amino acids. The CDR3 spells CATSDPSSGANVLTF. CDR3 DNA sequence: TGTGCCACCAGTGATCCCTCCTCTGGGGCCAACGTCCTGACTTTC.